Shown below are 25 T cell receptor beta chains from a single sample sequenced in a study of regulatory T cells in long-lasting Graves disease. Library construction for TCR beta used iRepertoire HTBI primers and Arm-PCR of CDR3 regions. One entry per CDR3 protein results from TCRdb running MiXCR on the multiplex PCR reads. The sample carries 450,000 to 700,000 distinct CDR3 sequences, approximately 12% recorded once. Indicated time point: newly diagnosed GD, antithyroid drugs for less than 3 months. Making the TCR library involved RNA that had been extracted from PBMCs. These data also featured in a second study, about T cells in Graves' hyperthyroidism and ophthalmopathy.

Sequencing used peripheral blood mononuclear cells (PBMCs), obtained at new diagnosis, from a patient treated with antithyroid drugs. The source is a young man with Graves disease.

This clonotype appeared many times. This chain joins TRBV5-1 and TRBJ2-7, with 8 bases that match TRBD1. The ends lost 3 bases at V and 5 bases at J; junction bases unmatched: 7. The CDR3 covers 14 residues. Germline assignment: CDR1 SGHRS and CDR2 YFSETQ. The CDR3 DNA follows: TGCGCCAGCAGCTCTTGGACAGGGTACGACGAGCAGTACTTC. As protein: CASSSWTGYDEQYF.

This clonotype has a handful of counts. The chain has TRBV5-4 and TRBJ1-2; D perhaps matches TRBD1 (6 bases). CDR3 length: 14 residues. Germline CDR1 and CDR2: SGHNT and YYREEE (reference sequence). V lost 4 bases, J lost 8 bases, and 18 bases lay in between. CDR3 nucleotides: TGTGCCAGCAGCGGCGAACAGGGCAGGTGGGGCTACACCTTC. Protein sequence: CASSGEQGRWGYTF.

The table lists this clonotype with a few counts. In nucleotides, the CDR3 is TGTGCCAGCAGCACCCGGGACCACGGGAAAATGAACACTGAAGCTTTCTTT. Its translation is CASSTRDHGKMNTEAFF. The chain carries TRBV5-6 and TRBJ1-1; possible D gene TRBD1, 5 bases. Germline CDR1 is SGHDT and CDR2 is YYEEEE. V was shortened by 4 bases and J by 0 bases, with 19 bases between the two germline ends. The CDR3 runs to 17 residues.

This clonotype occurred many times. The chain couples TRBV28 to TRBJ2-7; TRBD1 agrees at 7 bases. Germline trimming cut 5 bases from V and 2 bases from J; bases unmatched to any gene: 9. The CDR3 contains 15 residues. Germline CDR1 reads MDHEN; CDR2 reads SYDVKM. The CDR3 DNA reads as TGTGCCAGCAGTGGGCGGACAGGACCTCCCTACGAGCAGTACTTC. Translated: CASSGRTGPPYEQYF.

This clonotype was picked up many times. The chain is built from TRBV7-9 and TRBJ2-7; D call uncertain. CDR3 length: 17 residues. V gave up 0 bases and J gave up 2 bases, with 17 bases separating them. Per germline, CDR1 SEHNR and CDR2 FQNEAQ (reference sequence). The DNA of the CDR3 is TGTGCCAGCAGCTTAGCGGAGAACCCTTACGGCCCCTACGAGCAGTACTTC. Translating gives CASSLAENPYGPYEQYF.

This clonotype has only a few counts. This chain links TRBV20-1 with TRBJ1-2, with 10 positions matching TRBD1. The CDR3 sequence is 14 residues long. Germline values: CDR1 DFQATT, CDR2 SNEGSKA (reference sequence). V gave up 3 bases and J gave up 6 bases; unmatched junction bases: 7. The DNA for the CDR3 is TGCAGTGCTAGTCCCGGGACAGGGGCGGATGGCTACACCTTC. Translating gives CSASPGTGADGYTF.

The rearrangement links TRBV6-1 to TRBJ2-7; D ambiguous. Trimming removed 6 bases from V and 6 bases from J, with 15 bases in between. Germline V gives CDR1 MNHNS, CDR2 SASEGT. The CDR3 extends over 13 amino acids. CDR3 sequence (DNA): TGTGCCAGCAGGTGGACGTCTCTGAGCGAGCAGTACTTC. Residues: CASRWTSLSEQYF.

The V call is TRBV7-3, the J call TRBJ2-7, with 7 bases matching TRBD2. The germline V gene has CDR1 SGHTA and CDR2 FQGTGA. The CDR3 extends over 14 amino acids. The junction had 7 bases not matched to a gene; V was cut back by 2 bases and J by 6 bases. The CDR3 region is CASSLWAGVAEQYF. The DNA of the CDR3 is TGTGCCAGCAGCTTATGGGCGGGAGTAGCCGAGCAGTACTTC.

This clonotype was observed many times. The chain recombines TRBV3-1 with TRBJ2-1; D is uncertain. The CDR3 runs 14 residues. With 4 bases removed from V and 5 bases from J, the gap between germline ends came to 12 bases. The V gene's germline CDR1 is LGHDT and CDR2 YNNKEL (reference sequence). CDR3 DNA sequence: TGTGCCAGCAGCCGGACCGGAGCAAACAATGAGCAGTTCTTC. It translates to CASSRTGANNEQFF.

CDR3 protein: CASSGAGRFFMNTEAFF. The DNA for the CDR3 is TGTGCCAGCAGCGGAGCGGGCAGGTTCTTTATGAACACTGAAGCTTTCTTT. The gene calls are TRBV14 and TRBJ1-1; D is unresolved. Per the germline V gene, CDR1 is SGHDN and CDR2 is FVKESK. The CDR3 loop spans 17 amino acids. Trimming shortened V by 5 bases and J by 0 bases, and 19 bases separated the two germline ends.

This clonotype was seen repeatedly, ten times or more. The rearrangement links TRBV5-1 to TRBJ2-1; 11 nucleotides align to TRBD2. This CDR3 has 18 residues. Trimming cost V 0 bases and J 3 bases; bases outside gene matches: 8. From germline, CDR1 is SGHRS and CDR2 YFSETQ. In DNA form, the CDR3 reads TGCGCCAGCAGCTTGGTTCGACTCGGGACTAGCGGCTACAATGAGCAGTTCTTC. Translation: CASSLVRLGTSGYNEQFF.

This clonotype has a count of ten or more. The chain recombines TRBV5-4 with TRBJ2-7; perhaps TRBD2 as D (6 bases). The CDR3 spans 12 residues. Germline loops: CDR1 SGHNT, CDR2 YYREEE (reference sequence). Trimming removed 3 bases from V and 6 bases from J, with 10 bases in between. DNA for the CDR3: TGTGCCAGCAGCTACTTGGGGGGCGAGCAGTACTTC. This encodes CASSYLGGEQYF.

This clonotype was observed at least ten times. The J gene is TRBJ2-3, the V gene TRBV27; the match to TRBD1 covers 7 bases. The CDR3 runs to 15 residues. Germline-derived CDR1 and CDR2 are MNHEY and SMNVEV (reference sequence). V was clipped by 2 bases and J by 2 bases; unmatched bases: 4. CDR3 amino acids: CASSLQGVDTDTQYF. In nucleotides, the CDR3 is TGTGCCAGCAGTTTACAGGGGGTGGACACAGATACGCAGTATTTT.

This chain uses TRBV9 with TRBJ2-1; D may correspond to TRBD1 or TRBD2 (5 bases each). CDR1 SGDLS and CDR2 YYNGEE come from the germline V gene. This CDR3 has 16 residues. V lost 0 bases and J lost 7, with 17 bases in between. CDR3 in amino acids: CASSVVGTVSGNEQFF. DNA of the CDR3: TGTGCCAGCAGCGTAGTGGGGACCGTTTCGGGTAATGAGCAGTTCTTC.

Ten or more counts support this clonotype. The CDR3 spells CASSLSQGLDEQFF. The CDR3 nucleotides read TGTGCCAGCAGCTTAAGTCAGGGGTTGGATGAGCAGTTCTTC. The J gene is TRBJ2-1, the V gene TRBV7-3; TRBD1 is a possible D gene (6 bases). Germline CDR1 is SGHTA and CDR2 is FQGTGA. V lost 1 base, J lost 8 bases, and 12 bases lay in between. This CDR3 is built from 14 residues.

The chain combines TRBV27 with TRBJ2-7, with D tentatively TRBD1 (5 bases). Germline V gene data show CDR1 as MNHEY and CDR2 as SMNVEV (reference sequence). V lost 2 bases and J 2 bases, leaving 19 bases between the germline ends. The CDR3 is 17 amino acids. The CDR3 here is CASSLKGPRKGAYEQYF. In DNA, the CDR3 is TGTGCCAGCAGTTTAAAGGGGCCCCGCAAAGGGGCCTACGAGCAGTACTTC.

Many counts were recorded for this clonotype. The CDR3 region has the DNA TGCAGTGCATCTCTGGGATCCACTGAAGCTTTCTTT. Translating gives CSASLGSTEAFF. The V gene is TRBV20-1, the J gene TRBJ1-1, with D unresolved. Germline V lookup: CDR1 DFQATT, CDR2 SNEGSKA (reference sequence). V was pared by 6 bases and J by 4 bases, with 12 bases between. The CDR3 extends over 12 amino acids.

The genes are TRBV6-1 and TRBJ1-1, with D perhaps matching TRBD1 (5 bases). V gave up 6 bases and J gave up 3 bases, with 11 bases separating them. The germline V gene has CDR1 MNHNS and CDR2 SASEGT. The CDR3 totals 13 residues. CDR3 region: CASRLDRDTEAFF. The CDR3, as DNA: TGTGCCAGCAGGCTCGACAGAGACACTGAAGCTTTCTTT.

This clonotype has just a few counts. V is TRBV7-2 and J is TRBJ2-7; 14 positions match TRBD2. The CDR3 covers 15 residues. The germline V gene encodes CDR1 SGHTA and CDR2 FQGNSA. Losses at the gene ends were 7 bases for V and 3 bases for J; bases not matched to a gene: 5. The CDR3 protein is CASTKGTSGSYEQYF. CDR3 DNA sequence: TGTGCCAGCACAAAAGGGACTAGCGGGAGCTACGAGCAGTACTTC.

This clonotype was observed many times. The chain employs TRBV12-3 or TRBV12-4 and TRBJ1-5, with TRBD1 identical over 7 bases. The CDR3 is made up of 14 amino acids. J gave up 6 bases and V 3 bases, and 5 bases lay outside the gene matches. CDR3 sequence reads: CASSFNRGGQPQHF. CDR3 bases: TGTGCCAGCAGTTTCAACAGGGGTGGTCAGCCCCAGCATTTT.

The rearrangement uses TRBV12-3 or TRBV12-4 and TRBJ2-7; 7 bases line up with TRBD1. This CDR3 is 12 amino acids long. The junction had 8 bases not matched to a gene; V was cut back by 8 bases and J by 7 bases. CDR3 nucleotide sequence: TGTGCCAGCCGACAGGGCAAGCAAGAGCAGTACTTC. Translation: CASRQGKQEQYF.

The table lists this clonotype with many counts. The V call is TRBV7-2, the J call TRBJ2-1; D call uncertain. Trimming left V 3 bases short and J 3 bases short, with 6 bases between. Germline CDR1 SGHTA, CDR2 FQGNSA. CDR3 length: 13 residues. The CDR3 loop reads CASSFEVYNEQFF. CDR3 DNA: TGTGCCAGCAGCTTCGAAGTCTACAATGAGCAGTTCTTC.

This clonotype has more than one count but fewer than ten. This chain uses TRBV6-4 with TRBJ2-1; D is perhaps TRBD2 (6 bases). CDR3 length: 16 amino acids. Germline-derived CDR1 and CDR2 are MRHNA and SNTAGT. The V end lost 4 bases, the J end lost 8 bases, and 21 bases lay between the germline ends. DNA for the CDR3: TGTGCCAGCAGTGGAGGTGCGGGACGGGGTTGGGATGAGCAGTTCTTC. This codes for CASSGGAGRGWDEQFF.

The rearrangement joins TRBV30 to TRBJ2-7, with D hard to call. This CDR3 spans 14 amino acids. V lost 0 bases and J 1 base, leaving 10 bases between the germline ends. Per the germline V gene, CDR1 is GTSNPN and CDR2 is SVGIG (reference sequence). In DNA form, the CDR3 reads TGTGCCTGGAGTGTAGGTCAGGCATCCTACGAGCAGTACTTC. Its protein is CAWSVGQASYEQYF.

This clonotype was seen only once. The chain employs TRBV5-1 and TRBJ2-1; 7 nucleotides line up with TRBD1. Trimming took 0 bases from V and 10 from J; bases not matched to a gene: 10. In germline, CDR1 is SGHRS, CDR2 YFSETQ. The CDR3 has 15 amino acids. The CDR3, as DNA: TGCGCCAGCAGCTTGGCCGTTTCGATACAGGGGGAGCAGTTCTTC. Translated: CASSLAVSIQGEQFF. Drawing the rest from reference TRBV5-1 and TRBJ2-1, the complete variable domain is KAGVTQTPRYLIKTRGQQVTLSCSPISGHRSVSWYQQTPGQGLQFLFEYFSETQRNKGNFPGRFSGRQFSNSRSEMNVSTLELGDSALYLCASSLAVSIQGEQFFGPGTRLTVL.